The T cell receptor beta chain under discussion was sequenced for a study of blood T cell repertoires in COVID-19. Study overall: The samples span acute and convalescent COVID-19 from the United States, Italy and Spain.

This CDR3 is built from 16 residues. V lost 4 bases, J lost 3 bases, and 19 bases lay in between. The germline V gene encodes CDR1 PRHDT and CDR2 FYEKMQ (reference sequence). Clones were read by immunoSEQ multiplex PCR, and TCRdb kept only the in-frame ones, dropping some. The repertoire holds some 380,000 clones, around 87% seen once, with 1.3% in the top ten. The TCR comes from a young man who had recovered from COVID-19. The rearrangement links TRBV13 to TRBJ2-7; a weak D match, TRBD2 (6 bases). The material sequenced was PBMCs or T cells enriched from blood (not recorded which). CDR3 sequence: CASSSLGGLGYYEQYF. The DNA of the CDR3 is TGTGCCAGCAGCTCCTTAGGAGGGCTAGGGTACTACGAGCAGTACTTC.